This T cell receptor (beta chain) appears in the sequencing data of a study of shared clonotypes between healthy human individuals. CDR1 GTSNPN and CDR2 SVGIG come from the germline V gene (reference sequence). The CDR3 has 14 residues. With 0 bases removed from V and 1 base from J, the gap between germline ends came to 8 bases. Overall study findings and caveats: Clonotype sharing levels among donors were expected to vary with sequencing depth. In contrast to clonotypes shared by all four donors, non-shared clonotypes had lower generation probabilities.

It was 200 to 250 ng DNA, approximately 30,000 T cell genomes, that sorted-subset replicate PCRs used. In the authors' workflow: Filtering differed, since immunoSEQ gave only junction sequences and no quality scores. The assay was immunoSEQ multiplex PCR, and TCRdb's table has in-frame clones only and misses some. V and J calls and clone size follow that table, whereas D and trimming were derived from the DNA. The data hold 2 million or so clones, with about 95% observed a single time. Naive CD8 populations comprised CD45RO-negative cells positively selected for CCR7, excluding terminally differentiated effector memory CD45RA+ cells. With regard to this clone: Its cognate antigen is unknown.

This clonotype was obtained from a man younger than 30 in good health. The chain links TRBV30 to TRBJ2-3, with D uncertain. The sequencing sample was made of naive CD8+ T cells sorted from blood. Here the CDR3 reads CAWSVLSGTDTQYF. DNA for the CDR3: TGTGCCTGGAGTGTACTAAGCGGCACAGATACGCAGTATTTT.